One T cell receptor (beta chain) is described in this entry. Its antigen specificity is not known. The record has no base qualities; no much larger clone is one base away. For sequencing of the TCRbeta CDR3 region, genomic DNA was extracted from the sorted cells. The immunoSEQ Assay was used to sequence the TCRbeta CDR3 regions. TCRdb took over this immuneACCESS table, retaining in-frame rearrangements with V and J assigned. Such tables are incomplete; in checked studies, under half of the missing clones stem from an unresolved V gene, and the remainder is unexplained. The sample table contains 39,000 or so clones; only one count was recorded for about 87% of them. The ten largest make up around 35% of the sample. Patients with a history of autoimmune disease or receiving systemic immunosuppression were excluded from the trial. Peripheral blood for TCR sequencing was collected from all dose cohorts at baseline, on cycle 4 day 1, and on cycle 7 day 1. The samples were drawn from a first-in-human, open-label, multicenter phase I dose-escalation trial of ivuxolimab. Adults with locally advanced or metastatic melanoma, renal cell, hepatocellular, or head and neck squamous cell carcinoma were enrolled in the trial. Before TCR sequencing, CD4+ and CD8+ T cells were separately sorted from peripheral blood.

The data are from a study of OX40 agonist ivuxolimab in advanced cancers. In terms of the full investigation: Ivuxolimab was a fully human IgG2 agonistic monoclonal antibody targeting the costimulatory receptor OX40 (CD134). In the dose-escalation cohort, more than 80% of patients were male, and the mean age was 60 years with a range of about 20 to 80. The paper covers the monotherapy dose-escalation part of the phase I ivuxolimab trial, which included N = 52 patients. Of the 50 to 55 dose-escalation patients, hepatocellular carcinoma was present in about 20, melanoma in around 15, renal cell carcinoma in 9 and head and neck cancer in 9. Prior anti-PD-1, anti-PD-L1 or anti-CTLA-4 therapy was permitted, and checkpoint inhibitors had been received by 30% to 40% of dose-escalation patients. Partial responses were achieved by three dose-escalation patients, of whom one had hepatocellular carcinoma and two had cutaneous melanoma. The purpose of peripheral TCRbeta sequencing was to test whether ivuxolimab changed TCR sequence diversity and led to clonal T-cell expansion. Intravenous ivuxolimab was administered to patients every 2 weeks at six dose levels: 0.01, 0.1, 0.3, 1.5, 3 and 10 mg/kg.

Trimmed from V: 4 bases; trimmed from J: 5 bases; junction bases lacking a gene match: 7. CDR1 SGHRS and CDR2 YFSETQ were looked up in the germline V gene. The CDR3 covers 17 residues, taking in both the cysteine and the phenylalanine. Only CDR3 DNA is held: 51 bases, read in frame from base 1. On the study overall, not on this receptor specifically: At doses of 0.1 to 3.0 mg/kg, clonal expansion of both CD4+ and CD8+ T cells in blood was seen between baseline and week 6. Partial responders in the 0.1-3.0 mg/kg groups had among the lowest normalized peripheral clonal expansion, especially among CD8+ T cells. After ivuxolimab, more expanded clones were found on average in CD8+ T cells than in CD4+ T cells. Low levels of normalized T-cell clonal expansion were also seen in some patients who did not respond. The antigen specificity of the peripheral T cells that underwent clonal expansion was not determined.

The source is an adult with an advanced solid tumor such as melanoma, head and neck, liver or kidney cancer. The chain uses TRBV5-1 and TRBJ2-2, with 14 central nucleotides matching TRBD2. This sample comprised CD4+ or CD8+ T cells sorted from blood, obtained in a trial of the OX40 agonist ivuxolimab. The nucleotide sequence reads as follows: TGCGCCAGCAGCAACGGACTAGCGGGAGGTGGGACCGGGGAGCTGTTTTTT. This gives the protein CASSNGLAGGGTGELFF.